The rows below give T cell receptor beta chains drawn from one sample of a study of shared clonotypes between healthy human individuals. Clones were read by immunoSEQ multiplex PCR, and TCRdb kept only the in-frame ones, dropping some. This table holds fewer than 2.5 million clones, more than 85% found once. Sequenced input: naive CD4+ T cells from PBMCs. The receptor set was obtained from a man between 18 and 29 years old in good health. Some clones in this sample may be carry-over from other donors' samples. Each CDR3 is given with its conserved first and last residue. The D gene is left open where the match is weak. Size is stated for part of the rows, as once, few or many counts, or as a class when the clone is expanded.

>TRBD2|TRBJ2-3|TRBV28|.
CASSTHSTGTSGRARGTQYF
TGTGCCAGCAGTACGCACTCAACCGGGACTAGCGGGAGAGCTAGGGGTACGCAGTATTTT
>.|TRBJ2-7|TRBV7-9|.
CASSRLRDASYEQYF
TGTGCCAGCAGCCGCCTTAGGGACGCCTCCTACGAGCAGTACTTC
>.|TRBJ2-7|TRBV15|.
CATSRDRNSLYEQYF
TGTGCCACCAGCAGAGATCGGAACAGTCTCTACGAGCAGTACTTC
>TRBD1|TRBJ1-2|TRBV5-8|.
CASSVQGSNYGYTF
TGTGCCAGCAGCGTACAGGGGTCTAACTATGGCTACACCTTC
>TRBD2|TRBJ2-1|TRBV6-5|.
CASSYGTLADEQFF
TGTGCCAGCAGTTACGGAACTCTAGCGGATGAGCAGTTCTTC
>.|TRBJ2-2|TRBV23-1|.
CASRTTGRNTGELFF
TGCGCCAGCAGAACAACCGGGCGAAACACCGGGGAGCTGTTTTTT
>TRBD2|TRBJ2-1|TRBV7-3|.
CASSFGGGSSYNEQFF
TGTGCCAGCAGCTTCGGGGGAGGGAGCTCCTACAATGAGCAGTTCTTC
>.|TRBJ1-6|TRBV27|.
CASSLGLGSSYNSPLHF
TGTGCCAGCAGTTTAGGGTTAGGGAGCTCCTATAATTCACCCCTCCACTTT
>TRBD2|TRBJ2-1|TRBV7-3|.
CASSSSTSGIGDEQFF
TGTGCCAGCAGCTCCTCGACTAGCGGGATAGGCGATGAGCAGTTCTTC
>.|TRBJ1-5|TRBV28|.
CAAVQPGTQPQHF
TGTGCCGCGGTTCAGCCTGGGACTCAGCCCCAGCATTTT
>.|TRBJ1-1|TRBV18|.
CASSPPLNTEAFF
TGTGCCAGCTCACCACCGTTGAACACTGAAGCTTTCTTT
>TRBD1|TRBJ1-2|TRBV18|.
CASSPDRINYGYTF
TGTGCCAGCTCACCGGACAGGATCAACTATGGCTACACCTTC
>.|TRBJ2-7|TRBV27|.
CASSPRVLYEQYF
TGTGCCAGCAGTCCCCGGGTCCTCTACGAGCAGTACTTC
>.|TRBJ1-3|TRBV5-6|.
CASSLFASAVSGNTIYF
TGTGCCAGCAGCTTGTTTGCCAGCGCGGTCTCTGGAAACACCATATATTTT
>.|TRBJ2-1|TRBV5-1|.
CASSPRRVGYNEQFF
TGCGCCAGCAGTCCCCGGCGGGTTGGTTACAATGAGCAGTTCTTC
>.|TRBJ2-5|TRBV9|.
CASSVSLQETQYF
TGTGCCAGCAGCGTTAGCCTTCAAGAGACCCAGTACTTC
>.|TRBJ2-1|TRBV27|.
CASRPQVASRGSYNEQFF
TGTGCCAGCAGGCCCCAGGTGGCCTCAAGAGGGTCCTACAATGAGCAGTTCTTC
>TRBD1|TRBJ1-2|TRBV27|.
CASSYLDRANYGYTF
TGTGCCAGCAGTTACCTGGACAGGGCCAACTATGGCTACACCTTC
>TRBD1|TRBJ1-1|TRBV5-1|once
CASSLRQGETEAFF
TGCGCCAGCAGCCTTCGACAGGGTGAGACTGAAGCTTTCTTT
>TRBD1|TRBJ1-2|TRBV7-2|.
CASSPVLQGGGYTF
TGTGCCAGCAGCCCCGTATTACAGGGGGGTGGCTACACCTTC
>.|TRBJ2-5|TRBV5-6|.
CASSFLQSQETQYF
TGTGCCAGCAGCTTTTTACAGAGCCAAGAGACCCAGTACTTC
>.|TRBJ1-1|TRBV28|.
CASRLGGYTEAFF
TGTGCCAGCAGGTTAGGGGGTTATACTGAAGCTTTCTTT
>.|TRBJ1-4|TRBV7-2|.
CASSQAGVTNEKLFF
TGTGCCAGCAGCCAGGCGGGTGTAACTAATGAAAAACTGTTTTTT
>.|TRBJ2-7|TRBV5-4|once
CASTAGTHDEQYF
TGTGCCAGCACCGCAGGGACTCACGACGAGCAGTACTTC
>.|TRBJ2-1|TRBV5-1|.
CASSVTGLSSYNEQFF
TGCGCCAGCAGCGTGACAGGACTTAGCTCCTACAATGAGCAGTTCTTC
>.|TRBJ1-5|TRBV7-8|.
CASSLGGPTGQPQHF
TGTGCCAGCAGCTTAGGGGGCCCGACGGGGCAGCCCCAGCATTTT
>.|TRBJ2-1|TRBV6-4|.
CASSEFSAHSYNEQFF
TGTGCCAGCAGTGAATTTAGCGCACATTCCTACAATGAGCAGTTCTTC
>TRBD1|TRBJ1-3|TRBV28|once
CASSDGTGLSSGNTIYF
TGTGCCAGCAGCGATGGGACAGGACTAAGCTCTGGAAACACCATATATTTT
>.|TRBJ2-1|TRBV11-2|.
CASSSGLLPLNEQFF
TGTGCCAGCAGCTCGGGACTCCTACCCCTCAATGAGCAGTTCTTC
>.|TRBJ1-5|TRBV19|.
CASSIDRGRSNQPQHF
TGTGCCAGTAGTATAGATCGGGGCAGGAGCAATCAGCCCCAGCATTTT
>.|TRBJ2-7|TRBV7-3|few
CASSLRGGRTSAEQYF
TGTGCCAGCAGCTTAAGGGGGGGCAGAACATCTGCCGAGCAGTACTTC
>.|TRBJ1-5|TRBV7-9|.
CASATGGFANQPQHF
TGTGCCAGCGCCACGGGGGGTTTCGCCAATCAGCCCCAGCATTTT
>TRBD2|TRBJ2-7|TRBV19|.
CASSPGGPYEQYF
TGTGCCAGTAGCCCGGGGGGGCCCTACGAGCAGTACTTC
>TRBD1|TRBJ1-1|TRBV15|.
CATSMGQGFPEAFF
TGTGCCACCAGCATGGGACAGGGGTTCCCTGAAGCTTTCTTT
>TRBD1|TRBJ1-4|TRBV6-1|.
CASRPKGTENEKLFF
TGTGCCAGCAGGCCTAAAGGGACAGAAAATGAAAAACTGTTTTTT
>.|TRBJ1-1|TRBV7-2|once
CASSDQRGRLGTEAFF
TGTGCCAGCAGTGACCAGAGGGGGAGGTTAGGCACTGAAGCTTTCTTT
>.|TRBJ1-1|TRBV5-1|.
CASKKLASGNTEAFF
TGCGCCAGCAAAAAGCTAGCGTCAGGTAACACTGAAGCTTTCTTT
>TRBD2|TRBJ2-3|TRBV5-1|.
CASSLATSGSADTQYF
TGCGCCAGCAGCTTGGCGACTAGCGGGAGCGCAGATACGCAGTATTTT
>.|TRBJ1-5|TRBV5-8|.
CASSSYRANQPQHF
TGTGCCAGCAGCAGTTACAGGGCCAATCAGCCCCAGCATTTT
>.|TRBJ1-6|TRBV27|.
CATRLHGFSSPLHF
TGTGCCACAAGACTACATGGCTTTAGTTCACCCCTCCACTTT
>.|TRBJ1-2|TRBV28|.
CASSLLGLQQGGYTF
TGTGCCAGCAGTTTATTGGGACTCCAACAAGGGGGCTACACCTTC
>.|TRBJ1-3|TRBV7-9|.
CASSLGVHSGNTIYF
TGTGCCAGCAGCTTAGGAGTGCACTCTGGAAACACCATATATTTT
>TRBD2|TRBJ2-7|TRBV28|.
CASKSSGRVTYEQYF
TGTGCCAGTAAATCGAGCGGGAGGGTAACCTACGAGCAGTACTTC